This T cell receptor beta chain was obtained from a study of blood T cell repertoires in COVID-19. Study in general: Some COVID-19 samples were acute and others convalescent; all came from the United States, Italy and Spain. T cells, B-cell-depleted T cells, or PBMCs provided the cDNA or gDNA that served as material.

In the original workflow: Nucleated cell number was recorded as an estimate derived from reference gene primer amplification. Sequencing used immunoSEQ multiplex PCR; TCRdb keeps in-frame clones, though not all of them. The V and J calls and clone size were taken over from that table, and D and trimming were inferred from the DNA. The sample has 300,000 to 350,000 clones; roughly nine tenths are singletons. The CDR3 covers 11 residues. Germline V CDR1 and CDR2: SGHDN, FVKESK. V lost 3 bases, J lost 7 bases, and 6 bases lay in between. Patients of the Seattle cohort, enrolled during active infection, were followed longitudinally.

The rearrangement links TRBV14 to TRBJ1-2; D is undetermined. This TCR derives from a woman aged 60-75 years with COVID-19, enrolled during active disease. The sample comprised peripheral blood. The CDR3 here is CASSHSGGYTF. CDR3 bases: TGTGCCAGCAGCCATTCAGGTGGCTACACCTTC. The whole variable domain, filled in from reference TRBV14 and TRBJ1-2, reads EAGVTQFPSHSVIEKGQTVTLRCDPISGHDNLYWYRRVMGKEIKFLLHFVKESKQDESGMPNNRFLAERTGGTYSTLKVQPAELEDSGVYFCASSHSGGYTFGSGTRLTVV.